A selection of T cell receptor beta chains follows, all from one sample in a study of regulatory T cells in long-lasting Graves disease. One entry per CDR3 protein results from TCRdb running MiXCR on the multiplex PCR reads. In the table there are 250,000 or so distinct CDR3 sequences, approximately 18% of which are singletons. This same sample was also taken into another study, of T cells in Graves' hyperthyroidism and ophthalmopathy.

The sequencing used peripheral blood mononuclear cells (PBMCs), collected at new diagnosis, from a patient treated with antithyroid drugs. The receptor source for this set is a woman aged 25-40 years with Graves disease. Each CDR3 is given with its conserved first and last residue. Some rows mark clone size as missing; the rest say once, few, many or name a class of expanded clone.

15,many,TRBJ2-6,TRBV5-1,CASSLGRASANVLTF
12,many,TRBJ1-1,TRBV7-9,CASSLVNTEAFF
14,many,TRBJ1-1,TRBV28,CASGPHRVNTEAFF
13,once,TRBJ1-4,TRBV18,CASSPGGSEKLFF
15,many,TRBJ1-2,TRBV5-1,CASSLAGNQLGGYTF
15,few,TRBJ1-2,TRBV19,CASSNLPGEIYGYTF
14,many,TRBJ1-1,TRBV6-1,CASSTGQASTEAFF
13,many,TRBJ1-1,TRBV11-2,CASSLVRQGEAFF
16,many,TRBJ1-5,TRBV18,CASSSRPGQSNQPQHF
14,.,TRBJ1-1,TRBV20-1,CSARGTGGDTEAFF
14,many,TRBJ1-2,TRBV5-5,CASRPDRGTYGYTF
15,many,TRBJ1-5,TRBV4-1,CASSQDLGAAQPQHF
12,few,TRBJ2-7,TRBV20-1,CSGRDRGYEQYF
14,many,TRBJ2-1,TRBV6-1,CASRTNRVYNEQFF
16,many,TRBJ2-5,TRBV9,CASSVSPQGDGETQYF
14,.,TRBJ2-1,TRBV6-4,CASSRRDFRDEQFF
14,many,TRBJ1-1,TRBV3-1,CASSQASGATEAFF
13,many,TRBJ2-5,TRBV10-1,CASSGMTGGTQYF
16,many,TRBJ2-7,TRBV6-1,CASSESGTGVFYEQYF
15,many,TRBJ2-2,TRBV24-1,CATSDPTDFTGELFF
13,many,TRBJ1-2,TRBV7-2,CASSPGQEYGYTF
14,.,TRBJ2-1,TRBV2,CASSFSGGAYEQFF
15,many,TRBJ1-5,TRBV10-2,CASSEAQGMNQPQHF
16,many,TRBJ2-1,TRBV5-1,CASSLASLAAYNEQFF
16,many,TRBJ1-1,TRBV20-1,CSARLWGGGHRTEAFF
15,few,TRBJ1-5,TRBV12-3/TRBV12-4,CASSPELEGNQPQHF
11,.,TRBJ2-4,TRBV7-8,CASSPKNIQYF
13,many,TRBJ2-7,TRBV3-1,CASSQAGAGGQYF
16,many,TRBJ2-5,TRBV20-1,CSARDGQKMYQETQYF
13,.,TRBJ1-1,TRBV5-8,CASGDRPNTEAFF
14,once,TRBJ2-5,TRBV28,CASSFYRGQGTQYF
15,.,TRBJ1-2,TRBV27,CASSPGQNFWDGYTF
17,many,TRBJ2-5,TRBV7-2,CASSFPKLAGNQETQYF
14,.,TRBJ1-3,TRBV3-1,CASSRQGNGNTIYF
12,many,TRBJ2-7,TRBV29-1,CSVLTSSYEQYF
14,many,TRBJ1-4,TRBV18,CASSPVPGQEKLFF
15,.,TRBJ2-5,TRBV19,CASSRIDRDGETQYF
17,.,TRBJ2-1,TRBV20-1,CSARDLKGTSGKDEQFF
16,.,TRBJ1-1,TRBV13,CASSSAGTGVDTEAFF
13,many,TRBJ1-2,TRBV11-2,CASSLQGIYGYTF